What follows are 9 T cell receptor beta chains derived from one specimen sequenced in a study of T cell changes during pregnancy in multiple sclerosis. Data came from immunoSEQ multiplex PCR; TCRdb stores just in-frame clones and leaves some out. The sample shows more than 65,000 clones, 90% to 95% of them seen only once. The starting material was peripheral blood, obtained in the first trimester of pregnancy. These TCRs come from a female donor with multiple sclerosis, enrolled in a pregnancy study.

The genes are TRBV7-9 and TRBJ1-2; D is uncertain. This CDR3 is 9 amino acids long. The germline V gene encodes CDR1 SEHNR and CDR2 FQNEAQ (reference sequence). CDR3 coding DNA: TGTGCGGAGGGATATGGCTACACCTTC. Protein sequence: CAEGYGYTF.

The J gene is TRBJ2-3, the V gene TRBV4-3; possibly TRBD1 for D (5 bases). The CDR3 length is 16 residues. Looked up from germline, CDR1 is LGHNA and CDR2 is YSLEER. V lost 0 bases, J lost 6 bases, and 16 bases lay in between. CDR3: CASSQDKGKDGDTQYF. Here the CDR3 DNA reads TGCGCCAGCAGCCAAGATAAGGGGAAAGACGGGGATACGCAGTATTTT.

The chain is built from TRBV28 and TRBJ2-7, with TRBD2 matching 12 bases. The CDR3 extends over 17 amino acids. Trimming cost V 5 bases and J 0 bases; bases outside gene matches: 8. Germline values: CDR1 MDHEN, CDR2 SYDVKM. The CDR3 spells CASSGGSSGRASYEQYF. Here the CDR3 DNA reads TGTGCCAGCAGTGGAGGATCTAGCGGGAGGGCCTCCTACGAGCAGTACTTC.

The V call is TRBV11-2, the J call TRBJ1-3; D is unresolved. Trimming shortened V by 0 bases and J by 1 base, and 7 bases separated the two germline ends. The length of the CDR3 is 15 residues. Germline CDR1 and CDR2: SGHAT and FQNNGV. CDR3 sequence reads: CASSLDQTSGNTIYF. The CDR3 DNA is TGTGCCAGCAGCTTAGATCAGACATCTGGAAACACCATATATTTT. The full variable domain, with the rest looked up from reference TRBV11-2 and TRBJ1-3, is EAGVAQSPRYKIIEKRQSVAFWCNPISGHATLYWYQQILGQGPKLLIQFQNNGVVDDSQLPKDRFSAERLKGVDSTLKIQPAKLEDSAVYLCASSLDQTSGNTIYFGEGSWLTVV.

The J gene is TRBJ1-2, the V gene TRBV14; D unclear. Germline V gene data show CDR1 as SGHDN and CDR2 as FVKESK. This CDR3 is 15 amino acids long. V shed 0 bases and J shed 5 bases, with 13 bases lying between them. DNA of the CDR3: TGTGCCAGCAGCCAAGATCTTACAGCCCCTTATGGCTACACCTTC. It yields the protein CASSQDLTAPYGYTF.

The sample holds one count of this clone. This chain links TRBV6-1 with TRBJ2-7; D is unclear. V lost 0 bases and J lost 4, with 13 bases in between. Per the germline V gene, CDR1 is MNHNS and CDR2 is SASEGT. This CDR3 is built from 15 residues. The CDR3 bases are TGTGCCAGCAGTGAAGCGCTTCAGCGACTTTACGAGCAGTACTTC. Translation: CASSEALQRLYEQYF.

DNA of the CDR3: TGTGCCAGCTCACCACTGCCGGGGGGGGACACTGAAGCTTTCTTT. This encodes CASSPLPGGDTEAFF. This chain joins TRBV18 and TRBJ1-1, with D possibly being TRBD1 (5 bases). Germline CDR1 and CDR2: KGHSH and LQKENI. The CDR3 contains 15 residues. V dropped 1 base and J dropped 3 bases, with 12 bases sitting between them.

The chain joins TRBV28 to TRBJ2-5, with 10 nucleotides matching TRBD1. V gave up 2 bases and J gave up 4 bases; unmatched junction bases: 4. The length of the CDR3 is 15 residues. The germline V gene encodes CDR1 MDHEN and CDR2 SYDVKM. The CDR3 spells CASSLAGQGRETQYF. For the CDR3, the DNA is TGTGCCAGCAGTTTAGCGGGACAGGGGCGAGAGACCCAGTACTTC. Full variable domain (outside the CDR3, taken from reference TRBV28 and TRBJ2-5): DVKVTQSSRYLVKRTGEKVFLECVQDMDHENMFWYRQDPGLGLRLIYFSYDVKMKEKGDIPEGYSVSREKKERFSLILESASTNQTSMYLCASSLAGQGRETQYFGPGTRLLVL.

The chain has TRBV2 and TRBJ1-1, with TRBD1 matching 10 bases. Per the germline V gene, CDR1 is SNHLY and CDR2 is FYNNEI. The CDR3 spans 13 residues. V gave up 6 bases and J gave up 6 bases; unmatched junction bases: 4. DNA for the CDR3: TGTGCCAGCAGGGGGACAGGGGTTCCTGAAGCTTTCTTT. It codes for CASRGTGVPEAFF.